Listed here are 12 T cell receptor beta chains from one sample, sequenced in a study of shared clonotypes between healthy human individuals. As defined, naive CD8 cells were CD45RO-negative and positively selected for CCR7, with terminally differentiated effector memory CD45RA+ cells excluded. Assay used: immunoSEQ multiplex PCR; TCRdb lists only in-frame clones, some missing. The profile shows approximately 2,000,000 clones, about 94% of them singletons. Sequenced sample: naive CD8+ T cells from PBMCs. These receptors were obtained from a man between 18 and 35 years old in good health. Some clones in this sample may be carry-over from other donors' samples.

The genes are TRBV9 and TRBJ2-7, with TRBD1 matching over 7 bases. The CDR3 has 14 amino acids. Germline loops: CDR1 SGDLS, CDR2 YYNGEE. V lost 0 bases to trimming and J lost 4 bases; unmatched junction nucleotides: 4. The chain's CDR3 is CASSVGGQIYEQYF. The CDR3 region has the DNA TGTGCCAGCAGCGTAGGGGGACAGATATACGAGCAGTACTTC.

This clone occurred once. The chain has TRBV10-3 and TRBJ2-1; D might be TRBD2 (7 bases). The V and J ends lost 0 bases and 8 bases respectively, with 11 bases between them. Germline CDR1 reads ENHRY; CDR2 reads SYGVKD. This CDR3 contains 14 residues. The DNA for the CDR3 is TGTGCCATCAGTGAGTCAGGGGGAGGGGATGAGCAGTTCTTC. Its protein product is CAISESGGGDEQFF.

Remarks on this clone: The CDR3 carries no conserved terminal phenylalanine or tryptophan, so it likely arises from a read error. The DNA is omitted, as the CDR3 cannot be located on it reliably, and the CDR3 follows TCRdb's listing. V gene TRBV6-1 combines with J gene TRBJ2-7. The CDR3 adds up to 8 amino acids, both ends counted. From germline, CDR1 is MNHNS and CDR2 SASEGT. The CDR3 sequence is CAVGTSLQ.

The chain joins TRBV7-6 to TRBJ2-7; maybe TRBD1 (5 bases). The CDR3 is 15 residues long. V gave up 4 bases and J gave up 4 bases, with 17 bases separating them. Germline V lookup: CDR1 SGHVS, CDR2 FNYEAQ. CDR3 coding DNA: TGTGCCAGCAGCTCCCTAAGGGGCAGTTCGTACGAGCAGTACTTC. Translation: CASSSLRGSSYEQYF.

This chain uses TRBV25-1 with TRBJ1-1, with TRBD1 as a possible D gene (5 bases). Looked up from germline, CDR1 is MGHDK and CDR2 is SYGVNS. V dropped 3 bases and J dropped 1 base, with 12 bases sitting between them. CDR3 length: 15 amino acids. In nucleotides, the CDR3 is TGTGCCAGCAGTGACTCCGGGACGGCGAACACTGAAGCTTTCTTT. Translated: CASSDSGTANTEAFF.

This chain connects TRBV2 to TRBJ1-4; D might be TRBD1 (6 bases). Germline assignment: CDR1 SNHLY and CDR2 FYNNEI. Trimming removed 4 bases from V and 4 bases from J, with 10 bases in between. The CDR3 runs 14 residues. The CDR3 sequence is CASSGTEYNEKLFF. The CDR3 nucleotides read TGTGCCAGCAGTGGGACAGAATATAATGAAAAACTGTTTTTT. Filled out from reference TRBV2 and TRBJ1-4, the complete variable domain reads EPEVTQTPSHQVTQMGQEVILRCVPISNHLYFYWYRQILGQKVEFLVSFYNNEISEKSEIFDDQFSVERPDGSNFTLKIRSTKLEDSAMYFCASSGTEYNEKLFFGSGTQLSVL.

V usage is TRBV27 and J usage is TRBJ2-1; 12 positions match TRBD2. Germline V gene lookup returns CDR1 MNHEY and CDR2 SMNVEV (reference sequence). This CDR3 comprises 15 residues. After removal of 6 bases from V and 8 bases from J, the junction contained 8 bases not matched to a gene. CDR3 nucleotides: TGTGCCAGCAGCCCAAGGACTAGCGGGAACTATGAGCAGTTCTTC. It codes for CASSPRTSGNYEQFF.

This chain connects TRBV27 to TRBJ2-3, with D uncertain. The V gene's germline CDR1 is MNHEY and CDR2 SMNVEV (reference sequence). V was cut by 5 bases and J by 4 bases, with 10 bases left in between. The CDR3 runs to 13 residues. This CDR3 is CASSPLEPDTQYF. In DNA, the CDR3 is TGTGCCAGCAGTCCGCTAGAGCCAGATACGCAGTATTTT.

DNA of the CDR3: TGCAGCGTGGGAGCGGGGGGCTGGAACGAGCAGTACTTC. Translated, it gives CSVGAGGWNEQYF. The J gene is TRBJ2-7, the V gene TRBV29-1, with TRBD2 matching over 9 bases. The CDR3 runs 13 residues. With V trimmed by 6 bases and J by 5 bases, 8 bases remained unmatched. The germline gives CDR1 SQVTM, CDR2 ANQGSEA.

The chain joins TRBV15 to TRBJ2-5; 7 bases fit TRBD2. V lost 2 bases, J lost 1 base, and 4 bases stayed unmatched. The CDR3 is 15 residues long. The germline gives CDR1 LNHNV, CDR2 YYDKDF (reference sequence). CDR3 DNA: TGTGCCACCAGCAGACGAAGGGAGGGCCAAGAGACCCAGTACTTC. Amino acid sequence: CATSRRREGQETQYF.

The chain carries TRBV5-8 and TRBJ1-1; 8 bases fit TRBD1. The V gene's germline CDR1 is SGHTS and CDR2 YDEGEE. This CDR3 is 16 amino acids long. V lost 4 bases, J lost 0 bases, and 8 bases stayed unmatched. The CDR3 is CASSPGTGNMNTEAFF. The CDR3 bases are TGTGCCAGCAGCCCCGGGACAGGCAACATGAACACTGAAGCTTTCTTT.

This chain uses TRBV7-7 with TRBJ1-3; D gene uncertain. Deletions cut 4 bases from V and 2 bases from J, with 9 bases between. The CDR3 extends over 14 amino acids. The germline V gene encodes CDR1 SSHAT and CDR2 FNYEAQ (reference sequence). The CDR3 sequence: CASSYRDPGNTIYF. The CDR3 DNA is TGTGCCAGCAGCTACAGAGATCCTGGAAACACCATATATTTT.